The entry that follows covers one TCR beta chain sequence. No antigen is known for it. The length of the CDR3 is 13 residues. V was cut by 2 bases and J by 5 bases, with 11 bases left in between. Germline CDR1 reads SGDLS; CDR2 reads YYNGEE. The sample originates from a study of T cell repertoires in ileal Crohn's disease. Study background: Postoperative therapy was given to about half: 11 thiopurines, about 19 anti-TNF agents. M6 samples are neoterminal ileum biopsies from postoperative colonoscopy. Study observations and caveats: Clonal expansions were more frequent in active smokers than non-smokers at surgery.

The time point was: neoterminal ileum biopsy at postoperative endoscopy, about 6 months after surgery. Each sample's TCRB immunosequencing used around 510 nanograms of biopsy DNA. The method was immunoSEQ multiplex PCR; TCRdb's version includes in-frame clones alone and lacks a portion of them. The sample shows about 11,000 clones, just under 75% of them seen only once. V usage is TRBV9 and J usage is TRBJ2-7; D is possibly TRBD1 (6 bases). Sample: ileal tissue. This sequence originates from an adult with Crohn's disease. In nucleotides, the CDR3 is TGTGCCAGCAGCGTTTACAGGGAAGACGAGCAGTACTTC. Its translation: CASSVYREDEQYF.